This paragraph reports one T cell receptor (beta chain). The data derive from a study of T cell responses to AZD1222 COVID-19 vaccine. The method was immunoSEQ multiplex PCR; TCRdb's version includes in-frame clones alone and lacks a portion of them. The sample shows about 60,000 clones, 84% of them seen only once. The CDR3 runs to 14 residues. Between the trimmed V and J ends, which lost 3 bases and 4 bases, there was a span of 13 bases. Germline V gene sequence: CDR1 DFQATT, CDR2 SNEGSKA (reference sequence). This sequence joins TRBV20-1 and TRBJ1-3, with D possibly TRBD1 on 5 matching bases. This receptor was obtained from an adult in good health. The source was peripheral blood, collected on day 0 of AZD1222 vaccination. CDR3 loop: CSASDRGGGNTIYF. The CDR3 coding sequence is TGCAGTGCTAGTGACCGGGGCGGCGGAAACACCATATATTTT.